This T cell receptor (beta chain) was documented in a study of Graves' ophthalmopathy and Graves' hyperthyroidism. Amplified material comprised TCR beta CDR3 regions derived from RNA transcripts. The workflow started with a first-round RT-PCR run with HTBI primers and then moved on to a second-round multiplex PCR. TCRdb reprocessed the multiplex PCR reads via MiXCR and lists one record per CDR3 protein. The sample lists 260,000 or so distinct CDR3 sequences; around 50% were seen once. This clonotype was observed a few times. Its specificity is not known. Exclusion criteria comprised other autoimmune diseases, uncontrolled infections, pregnancy or lactation in patients. Germline V lookup: CDR1 DFQATT, CDR2 SNEGSKA (reference sequence). This CDR3 region has 13 residues. Trimming removed 2 bases from V and 4 bases from J, with 11 bases in between. Regarding the study as a whole: Most thyroid clonotypes expanded beyond 0.001 frequency were also found in blood.

The receptor comes from an adult man with Graves' ophthalmopathy. The genes are TRBV20-1 and TRBJ1-1; D possibly corresponds to TRBD1 (5 bases). The specimen was peripheral blood. CDR3 in amino acids: CSARNPGFTEAFF. The CDR3 bases are TGCAGTGCTAGAAACCCAGGGTTCACTGAAGCTTTCTTT.